This TCR beta chain was sequenced for a study of T cell responses to AZD1222 COVID-19 vaccine. Profiling relied on immunoSEQ multiplex PCR, and the TCRdb table lists in-frame clones only, not all of them. The top ten clones hold roughly 45% of a sample with 100,000 or so clones, 89% of them seen once. Trimming cost V 4 bases and J 12 bases; bases outside gene matches: 6. Germline assignment: CDR1 KGHSH and CDR2 LQKENI. The CDR3 is 13 residues long. The study pooled second doses at about 4 or about 12 weeks. A word on this clone: The target antigen is unknown.

General study results and limits: Baseline antibody screening turned up just six or seven seropositive AZD1222 recipients.

The source was peripheral blood, collected 28 days after the second AZD1222 dose. The source is an adult who received the AZD1222 COVID-19 vaccine. The chain links TRBV18 to TRBJ1-6; 7 nucleotides line up with TRBD1. CDR3 DNA: TGTGCCAGCTCACAAACAGGGGAGGAACCCCTCCACTTT. Amino acids: CASSQTGEEPLHF.